These T cell receptor beta chains were read from a single sample in a study of cytomegalovirus exposure and HLA in healthy donors. TCRdb's copy holds only in-frame clones and misses some; the assay was immunoSEQ multiplex PCR. This repertoire comprises 100,000 to 150,000 clones; its ten largest clones make up around 1.6%. The material sequenced was PBMCs. These receptors all come from a woman in her forties in good health and CMV-seropositive. CDR3s include the opening cysteine and the closing phenylalanine or tryptophan. Each record gives: D gene, J gene, V gene, CDR3 protein, CDR3 DNA. D genes are given only for firm matches.

D: .; J: TRBJ1-5; V: TRBV4-3; CDR3: CASSQDSGRGNQPQHF; DNA: TGCGCCAGCAGCCAAGATTCCGGGAGGGGCAATCAGCCCCAGCATTTT
D: TRBD2; J: TRBJ2-5; V: TRBV19; CDR3: CASNGVSGGQAQYF; DNA: TGTGCCAGTAACGGGGTGTCGGGGGGGCAGGCCCAGTACTTC
D: .; J: TRBJ1-5; V: TRBV29-1; CDR3: CSVGASNQPQHF; DNA: TGCAGCGTGGGGGCTAGCAATCAGCCCCAGCATTTT
D: .; J: TRBJ1-5; V: TRBV27; CDR3: CASRAGVNQPQHF; DNA: TGTGCCAGCAGGGCAGGGGTCAATCAGCCCCAGCATTTT
D: TRBD2; J: TRBJ2-5; V: TRBV7-2; CDR3: CASSLGLAGYYQETQYF; DNA: TGTGCCAGCAGCTTAGGCCTAGCGGGTTACTACCAAGAGACCCAGTACTTC
D: TRBD1; J: TRBJ1-1; V: TRBV19; CDR3: CASTPTGAREAFF; DNA: TGTGCCAGTACTCCGACAGGGGCCCGAGAAGCTTTCTTT
D: TRBD2; J: TRBJ2-7; V: TRBV28; CDR3: CASSYTETSGISYEQYF; DNA: TGTGCCAGCAGTTACACGGAGACTAGCGGGATCTCCTACGAGCAGTACTTC
D: .; J: TRBJ1-4; V: TRBV19; CDR3: CASSPPGRELFF; DNA: TGTGCCAGTAGTCCTCCAGGGAGGGAACTGTTTTTT
D: TRBD2; J: TRBJ2-3; V: TRBV19; CDR3: CASSIAGGRGSDTQYF; DNA: TGTGCCAGTAGTATAGCTGGCGGGAGAGGGTCAGATACGCAGTATTTT
D: TRBD2; J: TRBJ2-1; V: TRBV7-2; CDR3: CASSFAGVTNEQFF; DNA: TGTGCCAGCAGCTTCGCGGGAGTGACCAATGAGCAGTTCTTC
D: .; J: TRBJ2-7; V: TRBV28; CDR3: CASSLYRDTYEQYF; DNA: TGTGCCAGCAGTTTATACAGGGACACCTACGAGCAGTACTTC
D: .; J: TRBJ2-3; V: TRBV6-6; CDR3: CASSYGGFVGADTQYF; DNA: TGTGCCAGCAGTTACGGGGGGTTTGTCGGAGCAGATACGCAGTATTTT
D: TRBD2; J: TRBJ2-7; V: TRBV6-5; CDR3: CASSYSPLAGAYEQYF; DNA: TGTGCCAGCAGTTACTCACCACTAGCGGGAGCCTACGAGCAGTACTTC
D: TRBD1; J: TRBJ2-4; V: TRBV5-6; CDR3: CASSLRGRGWGDIQYF; DNA: TGTGCCAGCAGCTTGAGGGGGCGAGGGTGGGGTGACATTCAGTACTTC
D: TRBD2; J: TRBJ2-2; V: TRBV7-9; CDR3: CASSSRTSGRDGELFF; DNA: TGTGCCAGCAGCTCCCGTACTAGCGGGAGGGATGGGGAGCTGTTTTTT
D: TRBD2; J: TRBJ2-1; V: TRBV9; CDR3: CASSTGLAGGVGDEQFF; DNA: TGTGCCAGCAGCACCGGACTAGCGGGAGGGGTAGGGGATGAGCAGTTCTTC
D: .; J: TRBJ1-3; V: TRBV28; CDR3: CASTPSAPGDTIYF; DNA: TGTGCCAGCACCCCGTCGGCCCCGGGGGACACCATATATTTT
D: .; J: TRBJ2-5; V: TRBV25-1; CDR3: CASSHRGGGETQYF; DNA: TGTGCCAGCAGTCATAGGGGGGGCGGGGAGACCCAGTACTTC
D: TRBD2; J: TRBJ2-1; V: TRBV5-1; CDR3: CASRPVAGLGNEQFF; DNA: TGCGCCAGCAGGCCAGTAGCGGGGCTGGGAAATGAGCAGTTCTTC
D: TRBD2; J: TRBJ2-1; V: TRBV9; CDR3: CASSVGLAVSSYNEQFF; DNA: TGTGCCAGCAGCGTGGGCCTAGCGGTCAGCTCCTACAATGAGCAGTTCTTC
D: .; J: TRBJ2-3; V: TRBV27; CDR3: CASSQGPGSSSQYF; DNA: TGTGCCAGCAGTCAAGGGCCAGGGTCTTCATCGCAGTATTTT
D: TRBD1; J: TRBJ1-4; V: TRBV5-8; CDR3: CASTPGGSTNEKLFF; DNA: TGTGCCAGCACCCCAGGGGGATCGACTAATGAAAAACTGTTTTTT
D: .; J: TRBJ1-2; V: TRBV19; CDR3: CASSIDQDYGYTF; DNA: TGTGCCAGTAGTATAGATCAGGACTATGGCTACACCTTC
D: TRBD1; J: TRBJ2-7; V: TRBV4-3; CDR3: CASSQGETGSYEQYF; DNA: TGCGCCAGCAGCCAAGGGGAGACAGGGTCCTACGAGCAGTACTTC
D: TRBD1; J: TRBJ1-2; V: TRBV27; CDR3: CASTTGDYGYTF; DNA: TGTGCCAGCACGACAGGGGACTATGGCTACACCTTC
D: TRBD1; J: TRBJ1-2; V: TRBV20-1; CDR3: CSARADRDYTF; DNA: TGCAGTGCTAGAGCCGACAGGGACTACACCTTC
D: .; J: TRBJ2-5; V: TRBV28; CDR3: CASSFSLGAGETQYF; DNA: TGTGCCAGCAGTTTTTCATTAGGGGCGGGGGAGACCCAGTACTTC
D: .; J: TRBJ1-1; V: TRBV5-4; CDR3: CASSWSQGGNTEAFF; DNA: TGTGCCAGCAGCTGGTCACAGGGTGGGAACACTGAAGCTTTCTTT
D: .; J: TRBJ2-2; V: TRBV5-1; CDR3: CASSLVTNTGELFF; DNA: TGCGCCAGCAGCTTGGTAACAAACACCGGGGAGCTGTTTTTT
D: .; J: TRBJ2-3; V: TRBV19; CDR3: CATLELGTDTQYF; DNA: TGTGCCACCCTCGAGTTAGGCACAGATACGCAGTATTTT
D: .; J: TRBJ1-1; V: TRBV4-3; CDR3: CASSQAKRGTEAFF; DNA: TGCGCCAGCAGCCAAGCTAAAAGGGGAACTGAAGCTTTCTTT
D: TRBD1; J: TRBJ2-7; V: TRBV19; CDR3: CASSTRRGQGFNEQYF; DNA: TGTGCCAGTAGTACGCGACGCGGACAGGGGTTTAACGAGCAGTACTTC
D: .; J: TRBJ2-3; V: TRBV15; CDR3: CATSRGDYTDTQYF; DNA: TGTGCCACCAGCAGAGGAGACTACACAGATACGCAGTATTTT
D: TRBD2; J: TRBJ2-7; V: TRBV7-6; CDR3: CASSPGGAGYEQYF; DNA: TGTGCCAGCAGCCCGGGGGGGGCGGGCTACGAGCAGTACTTC
D: TRBD2; J: TRBJ2-7; V: TRBV11-2; CDR3: CASSSERDSTSSYEQYF; DNA: TGTGCCAGCAGCTCCGAGCGGGATTCCACGAGCTCCTACGAGCAGTACTTC
D: .; J: TRBJ2-7; V: TRBV7-8; CDR3: CASSHGTQFYSYEQYF; DNA: TGTGCCAGCAGCCACGGGACTCAGTTTTACTCCTACGAGCAGTACTTC
D: TRBD2; J: TRBJ2-3; V: TRBV6-1; CDR3: CASSERLAGADTQYF; DNA: TGTGCCAGCAGTGAACGACTGGCGGGAGCAGATACGCAGTATTTT
D: TRBD1; J: TRBJ2-2; V: TRBV5-1; CDR3: CASSSGTGVYGAGELFF; DNA: TGCGCCAGCAGTTCCGGGACAGGGGTTTATGGGGCCGGGGAGCTGTTTTTT
D: .; J: TRBJ2-1; V: TRBV5-4; CDR3: CASRPNQGTEQFF; DNA: TGTGCCAGCAGACCAAATCAGGGTACTGAGCAGTTCTTC
D: TRBD2; J: TRBJ2-2; V: TRBV7-6; CDR3: CASSLDTLAANTGELFF; DNA: TGTGCCAGCAGCTTAGATACCCTAGCGGCGAACACCGGGGAGCTGTTTTTT
D: TRBD2; J: TRBJ2-1; V: TRBV11-2; CDR3: CASYKLGAGAGDEQFF; DNA: TGTGCCAGCTATAAACTAGGGGCGGGAGCCGGCGATGAGCAGTTCTTC
D: .; J: TRBJ1-1; V: TRBV9; CDR3: CASSLRPGHLTEAFF; DNA: TGTGCCAGCAGCCTCCGTCCGGGACATTTGACTGAAGCTTTCTTT
D: .; J: TRBJ2-3; V: TRBV7-2; CDR3: CASSLWSDTDTQYF; DNA: TGTGCCAGCAGCTTGTGGTCAGACACAGATACGCAGTATTTT
D: TRBD1; J: TRBJ2-7; V: TRBV5-6; CDR3: CASSLWDRSTYEQYF; DNA: TGTGCCAGCAGCTTATGGGACAGGTCTACCTACGAGCAGTACTTC
D: .; J: TRBJ1-2; V: TRBV5-4; CDR3: CASSFLTAYGYTF; DNA: TGTGCCAGCAGCTTCTTGACAGCCTATGGCTACACCTTC
D: TRBD2; J: TRBJ2-3; V: TRBV11-2; CDR3: CASSPLRAGVPDTQYF; DNA: TGTGCCAGCAGCCCCCTGCGAGCGGGAGTCCCAGATACGCAGTATTTT
D: .; J: TRBJ1-1; V: TRBV27; CDR3: CASSVIRNTEAFF; DNA: TGTGCCAGCAGCGTCATTAGGAACACTGAAGCTTTCTTT
D: TRBD1; J: TRBJ2-2; V: TRBV27; CDR3: CASRRTGGTGELFF; DNA: TGTGCCAGCAGGAGGACAGGGGGCACCGGGGAGCTGTTTTTT
D: TRBD2; J: TRBJ2-7; V: TRBV7-9; CDR3: CASSLAGGYEQYF; DNA: TGTGCCAGCAGCTTAGCGGGAGGGTACGAGCAGTACTTC
D: .; J: TRBJ2-5; V: TRBV6-6; CDR3: CASSQQQETQYF; DNA: TGTGCCAGCAGTCAACAACAAGAGACCCAGTACTTC
D: TRBD1; J: TRBJ1-2; V: TRBV29-1; CDR3: CSVGAGGSYGYTF; DNA: TGCAGCGTTGGGGCAGGGGGCTCATATGGCTACACCTTC